The 20 T cell receptor beta chains in this list originate from one sample, sequenced in a study of response to subunit inactivated influenza vaccine. TCRdb fed the RT-PCR reads into MiXCR, producing one record per CDR3 protein. Of about 310,000 distinct CDR3 sequences in the sample, roughly 20% were seen once. This material consisted of PBMCs from blood, taken 21 months after vaccination. The source is a man between 50 and 75 years old who received an inactivated influenza vaccine.

This chain links TRBV7-6 with TRBJ1-3; D is ambiguous. The CDR3 covers 16 residues. V was trimmed by 4 bases and J by 0 bases, leaving 13 bases between them. CDR1 is SGHVS and CDR2 is FNYEAQ in the germline V gene. CDR3 DNA sequence: TGTGCCAGCAGCTCGGCCTCAGCCCGCTCTGGAAACACCATATATTTT. This gives the protein CASSSASARSGNTIYF.

The CDR3 DNA sequence: TGTGCCAGCAGCCAGGGACACTCTCGTGAGCCCCAGCATTTT. Amino acid sequence: CASSQGHSREPQHF. The rearrangement joins TRBV3-1 to TRBJ1-5; possibly TRBD1 for D (6 bases). CDR3 length: 14 residues. V shed 3 bases and J shed 8 bases, with 14 bases lying between them. The germline V gene encodes CDR1 LGHDT and CDR2 YNNKEL (reference sequence).

This clonotype was counted between two and nine times. The rearrangement joins TRBV29-1 to TRBJ2-1; no clear D gene. Trimming stripped 7 bases from V and 6 bases from J, with 7 bases between. This CDR3 comprises 10 residues. Germline CDR1 reads SQVTM; CDR2 reads ANQGSEA. The CDR3 bases are TGCAGCGGCATTGCCAATGAGCAGTTCTTC. It translates to CSGIANEQFF.

The CDR3 bases are TGTGCCAGCAGCCGGGCGACCACAGATACGCAGTATTTT. It encodes CASSRATTDTQYF. The genes are TRBV12-3 or TRBV12-4 and TRBJ2-3; D not resolved. The V gene lost 6 bases and the J gene lost 2 bases, with 9 bases spanning the gap. This CDR3 has 13 residues.

CDR3 DNA sequence: TGTGCCAGCAGTAAGGAGACTACCTCCTACGAGCAGTACTTC. Amino acid sequence: CASSKETTSYEQYF. The chain carries TRBV2 and TRBJ2-7, with a weak D call TRBD2 (5 bases). Germline V gene lookup returns CDR1 SNHLY and CDR2 FYNNEI. This CDR3 is 14 amino acids long. Trimming stripped 5 bases from V and 0 bases from J, with 11 bases between.

This clonotype turned up a few times. The chain joins TRBV15 to TRBJ1-2, with 7 nucleotides matching TRBD1. Germline assignment: CDR1 LNHNV and CDR2 YYDKDF (reference sequence). V was clipped by 0 bases and J by 5 bases; unmatched bases: 6. This CDR3 contains 15 residues. CDR3 region: CATSRDRQGGYGYTF. The CDR3 nucleotides are TGTGCCACCAGCAGAGATCGACAGGGTGGTTATGGCTACACCTTC.

This clonotype has more than one count but fewer than ten. The chain carries TRBV20-1 and TRBJ2-7; D uncertain. Germline V gene lookup returns CDR1 DFQATT and CDR2 SNEGSKA (reference sequence). V was trimmed by 0 bases and J by 7 bases, leaving 16 bases between them. The CDR3 is made up of 14 amino acids. The CDR3 bases are TGCAGTGCTAGAGATTTGGCGCCAGGATTGGAGCAGTACTTC. Amino acid sequence: CSARDLAPGLEQYF.

A few counts support this clonotype. The V and J genes are TRBV29-1 and TRBJ2-7; D is perhaps TRBD1 or TRBD2 (5 bases each). The V end lost 5 bases, the J end lost 0 bases, and 8 bases lay between the germline ends. Looked up from germline, CDR1 is SQVTM and CDR2 is ANQGSEA. The CDR3 is 12 residues long. The CDR3 is CSVWGSSYEQYF. DNA for the CDR3: TGCAGCGTTTGGGGGAGCTCCTACGAGCAGTACTTC.

The rearrangement uses TRBV12-3 or TRBV12-4 and TRBJ2-7; the D gene is possibly TRBD2 (5 bases). The CDR3 is 14 amino acids. V was cut by 4 bases and J by 2 bases, with 12 bases left in between. As DNA, the CDR3 is TGTGCCAGCAGTTACGAGGGCCGAGCCTACGAGCAGTACTTC. This gives the protein CASSYEGRAYEQYF.

The chain uses TRBV11-1 and TRBJ2-6; unclear D gene. The CDR3 loop spans 18 amino acids. Per the germline V gene, CDR1 is SGHAT and CDR2 is FQDESV (reference sequence). Trimming pared 3 bases from V and 1 base from J, leaving 16 bases between. CDR3 region: CASSFTRTRYSGANVLTF. The CDR3 DNA is TGTGCCAGCAGCTTTACCCGCACCCGTTATTCTGGGGCCAACGTCCTGACTTTC.

This chain links TRBV7-9 with TRBJ2-1; D tentatively fits TRBD1 or TRBD2 (5 bases each). This CDR3 comprises 13 residues. V was cut by 10 bases and J by 3 bases, with 13 bases left in between. Germline V CDR1 and CDR2: SEHNR, FQNEAQ (reference sequence). This CDR3 reads CATDGTIYNEQFF. The CDR3 nucleotides read TGTGCCACCGACGGGACCATCTACAATGAGCAGTTCTTC.

This clonotype was recorded a few times. This chain links TRBV12-3 or TRBV12-4 with TRBJ1-2, with unresolved D. The CDR3 is 12 amino acids. V lost 5 bases and J 6 bases, leaving 10 bases between the germline ends. The CDR3 nucleotides are TGTGCCAGCAGTCCCCGAGCCAATGGCTACACCTTC. Protein: CASSPRANGYTF.

This clonotype was detected only a few times. The chain has TRBV28 and TRBJ1-6; tentatively, D is TRBD1 (5 bases). The V end was cut by 6 bases, the J end by 4 bases, with 13 bases between. Germline values: CDR1 MDHEN, CDR2 SYDVKM. CDR3 size: 15 residues. The CDR3 protein is CASRAAGAYNSPLHF. The CDR3, as DNA: TGTGCCAGCAGAGCCGCCGGGGCGTATAATTCACCCCTCCACTTT.

This clonotype was counted only a few times. The chain has TRBV5-1 and TRBJ1-2; the match to TRBD1 covers 7 bases. The germline gives CDR1 SGHRS, CDR2 YFSETQ. The CDR3 covers 15 residues. V shed 0 bases, J shed 7 bases, and the junction held 9 bases outside the gene matches. The chain's CDR3 is CASSLGPTGSGGYTF. CDR3 DNA sequence: TGCGCCAGCAGCTTGGGCCCGACAGGGTCGGGTGGCTACACCTTC. The entire variable domain, with the rest obtained from reference TRBV5-1 and TRBJ1-2, is as follows: KAGVTQTPRYLIKTRGQQVTLSCSPISGHRSVSWYQQTPGQGLQFLFEYFSETQRNKGNFPGRFSGRQFSNSRSEMNVSTLELGDSALYLCASSLGPTGSGGYTFGSGTRLTVV.

V gene TRBV6-5 combines with J gene TRBJ2-1; 11 bases fit TRBD2. V was clipped by 0 bases and J by 4 bases; unmatched bases: 5. The CDR3 is 17 residues long. CDR1 is MNHEY and CDR2 is SVGAGI in the germline V gene. The CDR3 reads CASSYSLRTSGYNEQFF. CDR3 in DNA: TGTGCCAGCAGTTACTCGCTGCGGACTAGCGGGTACAATGAGCAGTTCTTC.

This clonotype has only a few counts. This chain uses TRBV6-5 with TRBJ2-7, with D hard to call. The germline V gene encodes CDR1 MNHEY and CDR2 SVGAGI. CDR3 length: 15 amino acids. V was cut by 0 bases and J by 0 bases, with 9 bases left in between. The CDR3: CASSYSYGFSYEQYF. The CDR3 DNA is TGTGCCAGCAGTTACTCGTACGGGTTCTCCTACGAGCAGTACTTC.

The chain uses TRBV6-2 or TRBV6-3 and TRBJ1-5; 7 nucleotides match TRBD1. Trimming at V came to 6 bases and at J to 1 base, leaving 9 bases not matched to a gene. From germline, CDR1 is MNHEY and CDR2 SVGEGT. The CDR3 covers 16 residues. The DNA of the CDR3 is TGTGCCAGCAGGAGGGGGCGCGGCGGGAGCAATCAGCCCCAGCATTTT. Its translation is CASRRGRGGSNQPQHF.

A single count supports this clonotype. CDR3 sequence (DNA): TGTGCCAGGCGGGGACTAGCGGGGGAGTCCACCGGGGAGCTGTTTTTT. The encoded protein is CARRGLAGESTGELFF. The V and J genes are TRBV2 and TRBJ2-2; 14 bases match TRBD2. The germline gives CDR1 SNHLY, CDR2 FYNNEI. The J segment lost 4 bases and the V segment lost 9 bases, leaving 7 bases of the junction unmatched. The CDR3 is made up of 16 amino acids.

This clonotype turned up a few times. The V and J genes are TRBV18 and TRBJ1-1; D not resolved. The CDR3 is 11 amino acids. V was shortened by 6 bases and J by 6 bases, with 8 bases between the two germline ends. Per the germline V gene, CDR1 is KGHSH and CDR2 is LQKENI. The CDR3 nucleotides are TGTGCCAGCTCGCCCCGCGCTGAAGCTTTCTTT. This gives the protein CASSPRAEAFF.

Only a few counts were recorded for this clonotype. The chain links TRBV20-1 to TRBJ1-6; D gene ambiguous. Trimming removed 1 base at V and 8 bases at J, with 9 bases between. This CDR3 contains 13 residues. Per the germline V gene, CDR1 is DFQATT and CDR2 is SNEGSKA (reference sequence). The CDR3 protein is CSARVGWDSPLHF. The CDR3 DNA sequence: TGCAGTGCTAGAGTGGGGTGGGATTCACCCCTCCACTTT.